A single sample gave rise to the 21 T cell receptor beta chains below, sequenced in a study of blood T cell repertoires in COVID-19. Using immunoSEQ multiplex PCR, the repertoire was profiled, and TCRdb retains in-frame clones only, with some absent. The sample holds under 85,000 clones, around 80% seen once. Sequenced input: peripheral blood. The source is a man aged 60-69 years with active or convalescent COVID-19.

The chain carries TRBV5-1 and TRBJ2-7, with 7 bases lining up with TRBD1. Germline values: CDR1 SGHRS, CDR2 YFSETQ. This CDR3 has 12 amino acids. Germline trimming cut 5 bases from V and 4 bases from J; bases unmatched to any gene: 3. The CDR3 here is CASSLTGYEQYF. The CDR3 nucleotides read TGCGCCAGCAGTCTGACAGGGTACGAGCAGTACTTC.

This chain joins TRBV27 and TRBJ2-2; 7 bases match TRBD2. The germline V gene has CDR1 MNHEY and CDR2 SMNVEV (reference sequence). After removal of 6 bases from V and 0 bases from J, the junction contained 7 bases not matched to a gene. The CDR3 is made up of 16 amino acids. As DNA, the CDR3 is TGTGCCAGCAGCGACGGTGCGGGGGCGAACACCGGGGAGCTGTTTTTT. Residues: CASSDGAGANTGELFF.

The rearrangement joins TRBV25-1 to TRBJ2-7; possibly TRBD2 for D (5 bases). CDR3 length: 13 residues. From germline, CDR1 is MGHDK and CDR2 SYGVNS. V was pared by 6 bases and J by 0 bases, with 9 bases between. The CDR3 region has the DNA TGTGCCAGCAGGGCAGGAGGCTCCTACGAGCAGTACTTC. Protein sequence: CASRAGGSYEQYF.

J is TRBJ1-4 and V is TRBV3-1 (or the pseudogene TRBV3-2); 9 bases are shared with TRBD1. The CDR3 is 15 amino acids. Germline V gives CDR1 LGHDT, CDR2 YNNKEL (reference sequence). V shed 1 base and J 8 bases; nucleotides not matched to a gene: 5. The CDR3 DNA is TGTGCCAGCAGCCAAGTAGGGACAGGGAGGGAAAAACTGTTTTTT. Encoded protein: CASSQVGTGREKLFF.

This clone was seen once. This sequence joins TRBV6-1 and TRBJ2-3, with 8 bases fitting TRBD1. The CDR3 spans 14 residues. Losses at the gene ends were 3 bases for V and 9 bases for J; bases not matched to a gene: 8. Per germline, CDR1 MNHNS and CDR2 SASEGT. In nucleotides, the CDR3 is TGTGCCAGCAGTGAGGTTGTCGACAGGGGCACGCAGTATTTT. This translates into CASSEVVDRGTQYF.

The CDR3 DNA sequence: TGTGCCAGCAGCTTGTTTCGGGAGACCCAGTACTTC. This encodes CASSLFRETQYF. The chain employs TRBV7-2 and TRBJ2-5; D call uncertain. CDR1 and CDR2 from the germline V gene are SGHTA and FQGNSA. The germline V and J ends were trimmed by 3 bases and 5 bases, with 7 bases remaining between them. The CDR3 is 12 residues long. Combining the CDR3 with reference TRBV7-2 and TRBJ2-5 gives the whole variable domain GAGVSQSPSNKVTEKGKDVELRCDPISGHTALYWYRQSLGQGLEFLIYFQGNSAPDKSGLPSDRFSAERTGGSVSTLTIQRTQQEDSAVYLCASSLFRETQYFGPGTRLLVL.

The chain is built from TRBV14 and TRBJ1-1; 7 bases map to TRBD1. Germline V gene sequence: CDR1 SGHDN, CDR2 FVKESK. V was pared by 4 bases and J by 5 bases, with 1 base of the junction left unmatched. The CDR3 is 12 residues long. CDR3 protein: CASSPTGTEAFF. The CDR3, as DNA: TGTGCCAGCAGCCCGACAGGGACTGAAGCTTTCTTT.

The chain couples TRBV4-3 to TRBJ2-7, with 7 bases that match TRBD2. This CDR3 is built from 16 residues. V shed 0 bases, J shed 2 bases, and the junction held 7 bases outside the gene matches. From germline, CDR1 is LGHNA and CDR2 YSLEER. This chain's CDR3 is CASSQDKLADTYEQYF. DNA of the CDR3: TGCGCCAGCAGCCAAGATAAGCTAGCGGACACCTACGAGCAGTACTTC.

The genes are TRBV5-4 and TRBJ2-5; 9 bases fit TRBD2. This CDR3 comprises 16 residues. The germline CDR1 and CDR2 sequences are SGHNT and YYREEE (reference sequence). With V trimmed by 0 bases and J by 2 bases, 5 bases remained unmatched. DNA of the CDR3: TGTGCCAGCAGCTTGGGGCTAGCGGGGAGGCAAGAGACCCAGTACTTC. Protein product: CASSLGLAGRQETQYF.

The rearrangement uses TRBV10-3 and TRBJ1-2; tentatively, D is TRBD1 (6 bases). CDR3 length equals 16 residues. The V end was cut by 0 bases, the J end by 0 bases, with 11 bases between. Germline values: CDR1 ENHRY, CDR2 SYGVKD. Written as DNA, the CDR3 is TGTGCCATCAGTGAGTCCCGACAGGCGGCTAACTATGGCTACACCTTC. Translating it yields CAISESRQAANYGYTF.

The CDR3 loop is CASSYRLGDEQFF. CDR3 bases: TGTGCCAGCAGCTACCGCTTAGGGGATGAGCAGTTCTTC. J is TRBJ2-1 and V is TRBV7-2, with TRBD1 as a possible D gene (5 bases). Germline CDR1 and CDR2: SGHTA and FQGNSA. Trimming took off 4 bases at V and 8 bases at J, with 12 bases between the two ends. The CDR3 spans 13 residues.

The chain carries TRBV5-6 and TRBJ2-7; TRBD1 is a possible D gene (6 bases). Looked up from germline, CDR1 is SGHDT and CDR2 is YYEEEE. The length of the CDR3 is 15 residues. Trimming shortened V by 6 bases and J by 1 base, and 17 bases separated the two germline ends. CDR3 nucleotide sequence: TGTGCCAGCAACCTACAGGGCGCTTCGTCCTACGAGCAGTACTTC. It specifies CASNLQGASSYEQYF.

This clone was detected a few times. The CDR3 coding sequence is TGCGCCAGCAGCAGAGGGAGGGGGATGAACACTGAAGCTTTCTTT. Its translation: CASSRGRGMNTEAFF. V is TRBV4-3 and J is TRBJ1-1, with a possible D match to TRBD1 (6 bases). This CDR3 is 15 amino acids long. Trimming shortened V by 5 bases and J by 0 bases, and 13 bases separated the two germline ends. Germline CDR1 and CDR2: LGHNA and YSLEER.

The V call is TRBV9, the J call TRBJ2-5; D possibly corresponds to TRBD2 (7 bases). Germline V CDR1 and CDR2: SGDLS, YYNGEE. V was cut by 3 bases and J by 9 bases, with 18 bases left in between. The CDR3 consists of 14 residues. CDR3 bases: TGTGCCAGCAGCGCAGGGGTAGGGGGGGCCTCCCAGTACTTC. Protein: CASSAGVGGASQYF.

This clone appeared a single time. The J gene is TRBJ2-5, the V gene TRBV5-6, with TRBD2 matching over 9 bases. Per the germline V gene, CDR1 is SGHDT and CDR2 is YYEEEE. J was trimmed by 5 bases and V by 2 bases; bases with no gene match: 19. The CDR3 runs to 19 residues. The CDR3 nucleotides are TGTGCCAGCAGCTTAAGGTTTTTCCTAGCGGGGCCTGAGGGGGAGACCCAGTACTTC. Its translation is CASSLRFFLAGPEGETQYF.

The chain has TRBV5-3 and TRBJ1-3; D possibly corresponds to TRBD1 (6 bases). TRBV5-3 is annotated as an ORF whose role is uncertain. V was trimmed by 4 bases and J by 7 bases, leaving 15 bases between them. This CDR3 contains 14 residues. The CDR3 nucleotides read TGTGCCAGAAGCACCCGGGACAACTCCAACACCATATATTTT. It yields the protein CARSTRDNSNTIYF.

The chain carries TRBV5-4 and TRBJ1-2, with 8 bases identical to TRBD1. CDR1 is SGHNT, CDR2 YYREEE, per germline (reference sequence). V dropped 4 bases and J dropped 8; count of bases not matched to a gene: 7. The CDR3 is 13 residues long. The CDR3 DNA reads TGTGCCAGCAGCCCGACAGGGGTACGAGGCTACACCTTC. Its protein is CASSPTGVRGYTF.

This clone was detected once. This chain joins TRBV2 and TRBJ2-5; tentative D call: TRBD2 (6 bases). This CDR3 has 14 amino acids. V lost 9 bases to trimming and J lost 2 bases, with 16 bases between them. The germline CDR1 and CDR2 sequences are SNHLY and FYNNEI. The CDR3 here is CASWGVGEQETQYF. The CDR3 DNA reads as TGTGCCAGTTGGGGGGTAGGGGAACAAGAGACCCAGTACTTC.

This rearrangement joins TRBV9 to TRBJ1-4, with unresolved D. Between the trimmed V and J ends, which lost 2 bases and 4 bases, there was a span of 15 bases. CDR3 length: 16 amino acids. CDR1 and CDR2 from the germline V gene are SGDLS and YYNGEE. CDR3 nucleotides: TGTGCCAGCAGCGTTGGGGAGGGCGCTTATAATGAAAAACTGTTTTTT. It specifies CASSVGEGAYNEKLFF. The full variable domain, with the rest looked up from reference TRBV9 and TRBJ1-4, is DSGVTQTPKHLITATGQRVTLRCSPRSGDLSVYWYQQSLDQGLQFLIQYYNGEERAKGNILERFSAQQFPDLHSELNLSSLELGDSALYFCASSVGEGAYNEKLFFGSGTQLSVL.

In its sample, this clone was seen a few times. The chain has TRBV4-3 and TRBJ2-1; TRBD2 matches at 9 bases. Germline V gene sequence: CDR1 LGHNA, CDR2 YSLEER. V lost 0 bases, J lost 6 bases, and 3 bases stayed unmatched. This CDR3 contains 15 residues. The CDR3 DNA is TGCGCCAGCAGCCAAGAAGGCGGGGGGGTCAATGAGCAGTTCTTC. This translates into CASSQEGGGVNEQFF.

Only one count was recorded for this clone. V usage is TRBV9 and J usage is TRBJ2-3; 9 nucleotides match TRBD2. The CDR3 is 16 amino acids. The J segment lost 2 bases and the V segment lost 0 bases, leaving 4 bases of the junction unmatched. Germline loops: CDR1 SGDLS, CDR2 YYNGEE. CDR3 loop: CASSVGLAEVTDTQYF. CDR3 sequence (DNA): TGTGCCAGCAGCGTAGGACTAGCGGAAGTCACAGATACGCAGTATTTT.